Below, 12 T cell receptor beta chains from the same sample are listed, as sequenced in a study of beta chain features in type 1 diabetes. Study-wide points: Moderate yet significant TCRB CDR3 shortening was seen in Type 1 diabetes patients in all four CD4+ subsets.

TCRB transcripts that were expressed got sequenced, as all of the isolated RNA had been reverse transcribed. Profiled with immunoSEQ multiplex PCR; TCRdb holds only in-frame clones, not every one. Among a few hundred thousand clones listed, around 10% were seen once. The antigens of these receptors remain unknown. The sequenced sample consisted of central memory CD4+ T cells from blood. These receptors were obtained from a man aged 25 to 40 with type 1 diabetes.

This clone has at least ten counts. The chain carries TRBV28 and TRBJ2-5; possible D gene TRBD1, 6 bases. With 2 bases removed from V and 7 bases from J, the gap between germline ends came to 20 bases. The CDR3 contains 16 residues. Looked up from germline, CDR1 is MDHEN and CDR2 is SYDVKM. The CDR3 nucleotides are TGTGCCAGCAGTTTACGGCCCAGGGGACAACCTTGGACCCAGTACTTC. It specifies CASSLRPRGQPWTQYF. Based on the CDR3 plus reference TRBV28 and TRBJ2-5, the full variable domain is DVKVTQSSRYLVKRTGEKVFLECVQDMDHENMFWYRQDPGLGLRLIYFSYDVKMKEKGDIPEGYSVSREKKERFSLILESASTNQTSMYLCASSLRPRGQPWTQYFGPGTRLLVL.

Concerning this clone itself: Distinct nucleotide sequences in the sample also encode this CDR3. The chain recombines TRBV5-1 with TRBJ2-7; 9 positions agree with TRBD1. CDR3 length equals 13 residues. CDR1 and CDR2 from the germline V gene are SGHRS and YFSETQ. J gave up 4 bases and V 4 bases, and 3 bases lay outside the gene matches. The DNA of the CDR3 is TGCGCCAGCAGCCGACAGGGGGGATACGAGCAGTACTTC. Protein sequence: CASSRQGGYEQYF. The whole variable domain, remainder taken from reference TRBV5-1 and TRBJ2-7, is KAGVTQTPRYLIKTRGQQVTLSCSPISGHRSVSWYQQTPGQGLQFLFEYFSETQRNKGNFPGRFSGRQFSNSRSEMNVSTLELGDSALYLCASSRQGGYEQYFGPGTRLTVT.

This chain links TRBV11-1 with TRBJ2-1, with D maybe TRBD1 (5 bases). The CDR3 spans 15 residues. With 11 bases removed from V and 0 bases from J, the gap between germline ends came to 17 bases. Germline V CDR1 and CDR2: SGHAT, FQDESV (reference sequence). This CDR3 reads CAVGRQRSSYNEQFF. The CDR3 coding sequence is TGTGCCGTGGGGCGCCAACGTAGCTCCTACAATGAGCAGTTCTTC.

The gene calls are TRBV6-4 and TRBJ2-1; D remains unclear. This CDR3 region has 17 residues. Germline assignment: CDR1 MRHNA and CDR2 SNTAGT. Trimming removed 4 bases at V and 4 bases at J, with 20 bases between. CDR3 bases: TGTGCCAGCAGTGGCGCCGTGTGGGGTTGGTCATACAATGAGCAGTTCTTC. Its protein product is CASSGAVWGWSYNEQFF.

This clone occurred a few times. V is TRBV6-5 and J is TRBJ2-4; 8 nucleotides line up with TRBD2. J lost 6 bases, V lost 5 bases, and 6 bases had no gene match. The CDR3 has 14 amino acids. Germline V lookup: CDR1 MNHEY, CDR2 SVGAGI. CDR3 region: CASSVGAGGNIQYF. In DNA, the CDR3 is TGTGCCAGCAGTGTCGGGGCGGGGGGAAACATTCAGTACTTC.

This clone was detected a few times. The chain couples TRBV28 to TRBJ1-1, with a possible D match to TRBD1 (6 bases). The CDR3 has 10 amino acids. V lost 8 bases to trimming and J lost 9 bases, with 10 bases between them. CDR1 and CDR2 from the germline V gene are MDHEN and SYDVKM. CDR3: CASYREKAFF. In DNA form, the CDR3 reads TGTGCCAGCTACAGGGAGAAAGCTTTCTTT.

The table lists this clone with a few counts. The chain combines TRBV28 with TRBJ2-5; D not certain. Trimming left V 4 bases short and J 5 bases short, with 14 bases between. Germline CDR1 is MDHEN and CDR2 is SYDVKM. The CDR3 consists of 14 residues. The CDR3 DNA reads as TGTGCCAGCAGTTCCGGGCCTAGGGCCGAGACCCAGTACTTC. As protein: CASSSGPRAETQYF. The whole variable domain, remainder taken from reference TRBV28 and TRBJ2-5, is DVKVTQSSRYLVKRTGEKVFLECVQDMDHENMFWYRQDPGLGLRLIYFSYDVKMKEKGDIPEGYSVSREKKERFSLILESASTNQTSMYLCASSSGPRAETQYFGPGTRLLVL.

This sequence joins TRBV7-2 and TRBJ2-5; possible D gene TRBD1, 5 bases. The V gene lost 5 bases and the J gene lost 2 bases, with 21 bases spanning the gap. CDR1 is SGHTA, CDR2 FQGNSA, per germline. The CDR3 covers 17 residues. CDR3 sequence (DNA): TGTGCCAGCAGCCAAGGAAGCCCAGGGTTCGGGCAAGAGACCCAGTACTTC. Its protein is CASSQGSPGFGQETQYF.

J is TRBJ2-5 and V is TRBV6-5, with D maybe TRBD1 (6 bases). The CDR3 extends over 14 amino acids. The ends were cut back, 5 bases at V and 6 bases at J, with 16 bases in the middle. CDR1 is MNHEY, CDR2 SVGAGI, per germline. The DNA for the CDR3 is TGTGCCAGCAGTGGCGCTTGGACAGTTAAGACCCAGTACTTC. This translates into CASSGAWTVKTQYF.

A few counts support this clone. The chain has TRBV7-2 and TRBJ2-2; 8 nucleotides align to TRBD2. This CDR3 is 17 amino acids long. Germline CDR1 SGHTA, CDR2 FQGNSA. The junction had 9 bases not matched to a gene; V was cut back by 4 bases and J by 2 bases. Here the CDR3 reads CASSSITGLANTGELFF. The CDR3, as DNA: TGTGCCAGCAGCTCTATAACTGGACTAGCTAACACCGGGGAGCTGTTTTTT.

The V call is TRBV28, the J call TRBJ1-5, with 7 positions matching TRBD1. Trimming cost V 5 bases and J 5 bases; bases outside gene matches: 12. The CDR3 runs 16 residues. CDR1 is MDHEN, CDR2 SYDVKM, per germline. The CDR3 DNA follows: TGTGCCAGCAGTCGTTTTTCCGGGACAGTGGATCAGCCCCAGCATTTT. Translation gives CASSRFSGTVDQPQHF.

This clone came up a few times. The DNA of the CDR3 is TGCGCCAGCAGCCAAGAGTGGCAGAGCGCCTACGAGCAGTACTTC. Translated, it gives CASSQEWQSAYEQYF. This rearrangement joins TRBV4-3 to TRBJ2-7; D unresolved. V lost 0 bases, J lost 2 bases, and 11 bases lay in between. This CDR3 spans 15 amino acids. Germline CDR1 LGHNA, CDR2 YSLEER.